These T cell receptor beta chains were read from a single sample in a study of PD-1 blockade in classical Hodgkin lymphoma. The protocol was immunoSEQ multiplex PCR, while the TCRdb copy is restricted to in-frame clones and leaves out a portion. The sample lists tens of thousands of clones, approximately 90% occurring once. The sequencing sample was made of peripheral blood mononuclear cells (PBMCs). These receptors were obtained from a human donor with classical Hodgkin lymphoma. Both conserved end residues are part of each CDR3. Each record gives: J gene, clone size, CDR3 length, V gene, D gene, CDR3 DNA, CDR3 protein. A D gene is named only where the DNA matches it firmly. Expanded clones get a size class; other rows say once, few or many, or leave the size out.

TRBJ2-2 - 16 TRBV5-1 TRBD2 TGCGCCAGCAGCTCCGAGCGGGACTACCAGACCGGGGAGCTGTTTTTT CASSSERDYQTGELFF
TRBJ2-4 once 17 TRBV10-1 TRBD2 TGCGCCAGCAGTGTTGTCCTAGCGGGAGGGGGCAAAAACATTCAGTACTTC CASSVVLAGGGKNIQYF
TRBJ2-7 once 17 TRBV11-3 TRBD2 TGTGCCAGCAGCTTAGATCCCGCGACTAGCGGGAACTCCGAGCAGTACTTC CASSLDPATSGNSEQYF
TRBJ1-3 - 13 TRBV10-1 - TGCGCCACCAGCGCCGGGGCTGGAAACACCATATATTTT CATSAGAGNTIYF
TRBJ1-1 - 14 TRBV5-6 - TGTGCCAGCAGCCCCCCGGGGAGGACCACTGAAGCTTTCTTT CASSPPGRTTEAFF
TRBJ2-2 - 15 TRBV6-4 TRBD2 TGTGCCAGCAGTGAACTAGCGGGAAACACCGGGGAGCTGTTTTTT CASSELAGNTGELFF
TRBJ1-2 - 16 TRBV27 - TGTGCCAGCAGTTCCACCCGGCGGGAACGGAACTATGGCTACACCTTC CASSSTRRERNYGYTF
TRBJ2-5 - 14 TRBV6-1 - TGTGCCAGCAGACTGGGACCTTTCGAAGAGACCCAGTACTTC CASRLGPFEETQYF
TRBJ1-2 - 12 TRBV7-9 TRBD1 TGTGCCAGCGGACAGGGCCCCTATGGCTACACCTTC CASGQGPYGYTF
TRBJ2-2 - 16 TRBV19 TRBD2 TGTGCCAGTAGTTTGAGCGGGGCCCGATCCACCGGGGAGCTGTTTTTT CASSLSGARSTGELFF
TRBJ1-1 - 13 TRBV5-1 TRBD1 TGCGCCAGCAGCCTCGACAGGGGTGGTGAAGCTTTCTTT CASSLDRGGEAFF
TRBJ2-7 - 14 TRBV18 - TGTGCCAGCTCCCCCCGGGACGGTCCCTACGAGCAGTACTTC CASSPRDGPYEQYF